The 27 T cell receptor beta chains listed next were all sequenced from one sample in a study of T cell changes during pregnancy in multiple sclerosis. Assay: immunoSEQ multiplex PCR; the TCRdb copy retains only in-frame clones and omits some. The sample records approximately 85,000 clones, about 94% being singletons. The sequencing used peripheral blood, collected in the third trimester of pregnancy. These receptors all stem from a female donor with multiple sclerosis, enrolled in a pregnancy study.

The chain uses TRBV11-2 and TRBJ1-1, with D unclear. V gave up 10 bases and J gave up 4 bases, with 31 bases separating them. The CDR3 spans 18 residues. Germline CDR1 SGHAT, CDR2 FQNNGV. CDR3 amino acids: CATTLVGMRRSRGTEAFF. CDR3 coding DNA: TGTGCCACCACCCTAGTGGGGATGAGGAGGAGTCGAGGCACTGAAGCTTTCTTT.

The table lists this clone with a few counts. The gene calls are TRBV6-5 and TRBJ2-7; D is possibly TRBD1 (5 bases). The CDR3 is made up of 11 amino acids. The V gene's germline CDR1 is MNHEY and CDR2 SVGAGI. Trimming took off 7 bases at V and 3 bases at J, with 7 bases between the two ends. This CDR3 reads CASTRGYEQYF. The CDR3 DNA follows: TGTGCCAGCACAAGGGGCTACGAGCAGTACTTC.

The V and J genes are TRBV2 and TRBJ2-2; D not resolved. The V gene's germline CDR1 is SNHLY and CDR2 FYNNEI. Trimming took 10 bases from V and 1 from J, leaving 10 bases between them. The CDR3 runs to 13 residues. CDR3 coding DNA: TGTGCCACCCTATTTCGGAACACCGGGGAGCTGTTTTTT. Translated: CATLFRNTGELFF.

This clone has just one count. The chain employs TRBV29-1 and TRBJ2-5; 8 nucleotides agree with TRBD2. The V segment lost 4 bases and the J segment 7 bases; nucleotides outside the gene matches: 11. The CDR3 runs to 14 residues. Germline CDR1 reads SQVTM; CDR2 reads ANQGSEA. The CDR3 spells CSVVLAGSRLTQYF. The CDR3 DNA sequence: TGCAGCGTTGTGTTAGCGGGGAGTCGCTTGACCCAGTACTTC.

The chain combines TRBV18 with TRBJ1-3, with D unclear. The V and J ends lost 3 bases and 0 bases respectively, with 15 bases between them. The V gene's germline CDR1 is KGHSH and CDR2 LQKENI. This CDR3 contains 17 residues. As DNA, the CDR3 is TGTGCCAGCTCACCGGGGAGATCTCTGAGCTCTGGAAACACCATATATTTT. Amino acid sequence: CASSPGRSLSSGNTIYF.

The chain joins TRBV7-3 to TRBJ2-1; TRBD2 aligns across 9 bases. Germline lookup yields CDR1 SGHTA and CDR2 FQGTGA. Trimming removed 1 base from V and 10 bases from J; junction bases left unmatched: 5. The CDR3 length is 14 residues. The CDR3 loop is CASSLMAGGREQFF. The CDR3 coding sequence is TGTGCCAGCAGCTTAATGGCGGGGGGGCGCGAGCAGTTCTTC. Using reference TRBV7-3 and TRBJ2-1 for the parts outside the CDR3, the full variable domain is GAGVSQTPSNKVTEKGKYVELRCDPISGHTALYWYRQSLGQGPEFLIYFQGTGAADDSGLPNDRFFAVRPEGSVSTLKIQRTERGDSAVYLCASSLMAGGREQFFGPGTRLTVL.

The chain uses TRBV19 and TRBJ2-4; D is perhaps TRBD1 (6 bases). CDR3 length: 15 residues. V lost 5 bases and J lost 0, with 11 bases in between. CDR1 and CDR2 from the germline V gene are LNHDA and SQIVND (reference sequence). The CDR3 protein is CASSQTGKAKNIQYF. CDR3 bases: TGTGCCAGTAGTCAAACAGGGAAAGCCAAAAACATTCAGTACTTC.

The chain has TRBV7-9 and TRBJ1-2, with unresolved D. Trimming left V 5 bases short and J 8 bases short, with 15 bases between. CDR1 SEHNR and CDR2 FQNEAQ come from the germline V gene (reference sequence). CDR3 length equals 13 residues. The CDR3 sequence: CASSPEDLAGYTF. CDR3 nucleotide sequence: TGTGCCAGCAGCCCGGAGGACCTGGCCGGCTACACCTTC.

The CDR3 nucleotides are TGTGCCAGCAGTGCCACAGGGTACGGCTACACCTTC. It specifies CASSATGYGYTF. This chain uses TRBV25-1 with TRBJ1-2, with D tentatively TRBD1 (6 bases). Germline-derived CDR1 and CDR2 are MGHDK and SYGVNS. V shed 4 bases and J shed 8 bases, with 11 bases lying between them. CDR3 length: 12 amino acids.

V gene TRBV5-8 combines with J gene TRBJ2-7; weak D call: TRBD2 (6 bases). Germline values: CDR1 SGHTS, CDR2 YDEGEE. V gave up 4 bases and J gave up 3 bases, with 11 bases separating them. The CDR3 sequence is 13 residues long. Written as DNA, the CDR3 is TGTGCCAGCAGCCCTAGGCGGGGCTACGAGCAGTACTTC. Translating gives CASSPRRGYEQYF.

CDR3 DNA: TGTGCCAGCAGTTCCATGAAGGTGGGGGGATATAGCAATCAGCCCCAGCATTTT. Translation: CASSSMKVGGYSNQPQHF. V usage is TRBV27 and J usage is TRBJ1-5; the D gene is possibly TRBD1 (5 bases). Germline CDR1 is MNHEY and CDR2 is SMNVEV (reference sequence). The V end was cut by 4 bases, the J end by 0 bases, with 19 bases between. This CDR3 spans 18 amino acids.

The V call is TRBV27, the J call TRBJ1-1, with a possible D match to TRBD1 (5 bases). Deletions cut 2 bases from V and 5 bases from J, with 9 bases between. Germline V gene lookup returns CDR1 MNHEY and CDR2 SMNVEV (reference sequence). This CDR3 is built from 13 residues. For the CDR3, the DNA is TGTGCCAGCAGTTTAATGTCAGGGACTGAAGCTTTCTTT. Its protein is CASSLMSGTEAFF.

This chain links TRBV4-1 with TRBJ2-2, with 15 bases identical to TRBD2. CDR3 length: 16 residues. The V segment lost 5 bases and the J segment 7 bases; nucleotides outside the gene matches: 5. The germline V gene has CDR1 MGHRA and CDR2 YSYEKL. CDR3 region: CASSGLAGGPIGELFF. CDR3 bases: TGCGCCAGCAGCGGACTAGCGGGGGGGCCGATCGGGGAGCTGTTTTTT.

This clone was observed a handful of times. The genes are TRBV4-1 and TRBJ1-1; a weak D match, TRBD1 (5 bases). CDR1 is MGHRA and CDR2 is YSYEKL in the germline V gene. Trimming left V 5 bases short and J 5 bases short, with 18 bases between. This CDR3 has 15 residues. The CDR3 DNA reads TGCGCCAGCAGCTTTTCCCAGGGCGAAGGGACTGAAGCTTTCTTT. This translates into CASSFSQGEGTEAFF.

This clone is a singleton in its sample. J is TRBJ2-5 and V is TRBV2, with 9 positions matching TRBD2. V shed 4 bases, J shed 3 bases, and the junction held 0 bases outside the gene matches. The CDR3 has 13 residues. The germline CDR1 and CDR2 sequences are SNHLY and FYNNEI. The DNA of the CDR3 is TGTGCCAGCAGTGGACTAGCGGAAGAGACCCAGTACTTC. It codes for CASSGLAEETQYF. The entire variable domain, with the rest obtained from reference TRBV2 and TRBJ2-5, is as follows: EPEVTQTPSHQVTQMGQEVILRCVPISNHLYFYWYRQILGQKVEFLVSFYNNEISEKSEIFDDQFSVERPDGSNFTLKIRSTKLEDSAMYFCASSGLAEETQYFGPGTRLLVL.

The rearrangement links TRBV19 to TRBJ2-7, with D maybe TRBD1 (6 bases). The CDR3 has 12 residues. V lost 10 bases to trimming and J lost 2 bases, with 12 bases between them. CDR1 LNHDA and CDR2 SQIVND come from the germline V gene (reference sequence). The CDR3 DNA is TGTGCCACCCGGGACAAGGCCTACGAGCAGTACTTC. Residues: CATRDKAYEQYF.

This chain uses TRBV7-8 with TRBJ1-5; D might be TRBD1 (6 bases). Germline V lookup: CDR1 SGHVS, CDR2 FQNEAQ. The germline V and J ends were trimmed by 1 base and 5 bases, with 12 bases remaining between them. The CDR3 length is 15 residues. In DNA, the CDR3 is TGTGCCAGCAGCTTAGGGTACAGGGTGGATCAGCCCCAGCATTTT. The encoded protein is CASSLGYRVDQPQHF. Full variable domain (remainder filled in from reference TRBV7-8 and TRBJ1-5): GAGVSQSPRYKVAKRGQDVALRCDPISGHVSLFWYQQALGQGPEFLTYFQNEAQLDKSGLPSDRFFAERPEGSVSTLKIQRTQQEDSAVYLCASSLGYRVDQPQHFGDGTRLSIL.

The chain uses TRBV5-1 and TRBJ1-4; D possibly corresponds to TRBD1 (5 bases). The CDR3 runs to 16 residues. The germline V and J ends were trimmed by 4 bases and 0 bases, with 13 bases remaining between them. Germline-derived CDR1 and CDR2 are SGHRS and YFSETQ. CDR3 DNA sequence: TGCGCCAGCAGCGTGGACACTACCTCAACTAATGAAAAACTGTTTTTT. Residues: CASSVDTTSTNEKLFF.

The chain has TRBV5-4 and TRBJ2-3, with 10 bases lining up with TRBD2. The V gene end was trimmed by 5 bases and the J gene end by 3 bases; junction bases not matched to a gene: 6. CDR1 SGHNT and CDR2 YYREEE come from the germline V gene (reference sequence). The CDR3 length is 15 residues. The CDR3 is CASSLSGGGTDTQYF. The CDR3 DNA is TGTGCCAGCAGTTTAAGCGGGGGGGGAACAGATACGCAGTATTTT.

The genes are TRBV5-6 and TRBJ2-7; D ambiguous. Looked up from germline, CDR1 is SGHDT and CDR2 is YYEEEE. V lost 0 bases, J lost 3 bases, and 16 bases lay in between. CDR3 size: 16 residues. The CDR3 sequence: CASSLALRQVNYEQYF. In DNA form, the CDR3 reads TGTGCCAGCAGCTTGGCCTTACGACAAGTAAACTACGAGCAGTACTTC.

The chain is built from TRBV14 and TRBJ1-2; no clear D gene. V shed 1 base and J shed 4 bases, with 7 bases lying between them. CDR1 SGHDN and CDR2 FVKESK come from the germline V gene. This CDR3 contains 13 residues. In nucleotides, the CDR3 is TGTGCCAGCAGCCAAGGGCTTTTCTATGGCTACACCTTC. Its protein is CASSQGLFYGYTF. Variable domain in full (rest from reference TRBV14 and TRBJ1-2): EAGVTQFPSHSVIEKGQTVTLRCDPISGHDNLYWYRRVMGKEIKFLLHFVKESKQDESGMPNNRFLAERTGGTYSTLKVQPAELEDSGVYFCASSQGLFYGYTFGSGTRLTVV.

V gene TRBV2 combines with J gene TRBJ2-1, with 8 bases that match TRBD2. The CDR3 has 13 amino acids. CDR1 SNHLY and CDR2 FYNNEI come from the germline V gene. J gave up 6 bases and V 8 bases, and 6 bases lay outside the gene matches. The CDR3 protein is CASPGGRPNEQFF. CDR3 DNA sequence: TGTGCCAGCCCGGGGGGGAGACCCAATGAGCAGTTCTTC.

This chain uses TRBV27 with TRBJ1-6, with 7 positions matching TRBD1. This CDR3 spans 14 amino acids. J was trimmed by 11 bases and V by 5 bases; bases with no gene match: 9. In germline, CDR1 is MNHEY, CDR2 SMNVEV (reference sequence). The CDR3 spells CASSPDRTAAPLHF. The DNA for the CDR3 is TGTGCCAGCAGTCCGGACAGGACCGCCGCACCCCTCCACTTT.

The chain uses TRBV18 and TRBJ2-5; D not resolved. The V gene's germline CDR1 is KGHSH and CDR2 LQKENI. This CDR3 is 11 amino acids long. V lost 6 bases to trimming and J lost 1 base, with 3 bases between them. CDR3 sequence (DNA): TGTGCCAGCTCCTCCCAAGAGACCCAGTACTTC. Amino acid sequence: CASSSQETQYF.

This chain uses TRBV4-1 with TRBJ2-7; 11 bases are a match to TRBD1. The CDR3 contains 15 residues. The ends lost 5 bases at V and 1 base at J; junction bases unmatched: 4. CDR1 MGHRA and CDR2 YSYEKL come from the germline V gene. CDR3 amino acids: CASSAGQGASYEQYF. CDR3 in DNA: TGCGCCAGCAGCGCAGGACAGGGGGCATCCTACGAGCAGTACTTC.

This chain links TRBV5-6 with TRBJ2-7; D is possibly TRBD2 (5 bases). The length of the CDR3 is 15 residues. Germline loops: CDR1 SGHDT, CDR2 YYEEEE. The V end was cut by 4 bases, the J end by 5 bases, with 19 bases between. CDR3 in amino acids: CASSPDGGPMDEQYF. The CDR3 nucleotides read TGTGCCAGCAGCCCGGACGGCGGGCCGATGGACGAGCAGTACTTC.

With respect to this clone: At one of its ends the junction is not consistent with the germline gene, which may arise from a read error. The chain links TRBV5-1 to TRBJ1-5; TRBD1 aligns across 7 bases. This CDR3 is built from 13 residues. CDR1 and CDR2 from the germline V gene are SGHRS and YFSETQ. CDR3 loop: CTSSQGLKQPQHF. CDR3 DNA sequence: TGCACCAGTTCACAGGGGTTGAAGCAGCCCCAGCATTTT. Filled out from reference TRBV5-1 and TRBJ1-5, the complete variable domain reads KAGVTQTPRYLIKTRGQQVTLSCSPISGHRSVSWYQQTPGQGLQFLFEYFSETQRNKGNFPGRFSGRQFSNSRSEMNVSTLELGDSALYLCTSSQGLKQPQHFGDGTRLSIL.